A selection of T cell receptor beta chains follows, all from one sample in a study of neoadjuvant anti-PD-1 for oral cavity cancer. TCRdb's table, derived via immunoSEQ multiplex PCR, lists solely in-frame clones and lacks some. This table holds about 15,000 clones, approximately 35% found once. The input for sequencing was tumor tissue, taken after nivolumab (anti-PD-1) treatment. Source of these receptors: a person aged 35 to 85 with oral cavity squamous cell carcinoma. CDR3s include the opening cysteine and the closing phenylalanine or tryptophan. The D gene is left open where the match is weak. Where a row states a size, it is once, few, many or the class of an expanded clone; other rows omit it.

TRBV5-1	TRBJ1-6	-	-	TGCGCCAGCAGCTTGGAGTCAGGGTTTGATTCACCCCTCCACTTT	CASSLESGFDSPLHF
TRBV10-3	TRBJ1-4	TRBD1	few	TGTGCCATCAGTGAGGGGACAGGGGCGACTAATGAAAAACTGTTTTTT	CAISEGTGATNEKLFF
TRBV4-3	TRBJ1-3	TRBD1	few	TGCGCCAGCAGCCAAGGGACAGGGACTGGAAACACCATATATTTT	CASSQGTGTGNTIYF
TRBV14	TRBJ2-7	TRBD2	-	TGTGCCAGCAGCCGCGTAGCGGGGATCCCCTACGAGCAGTACTTC	CASSRVAGIPYEQYF
TRBV11-2	TRBJ2-2	-	few	TGTGCCAGCAGCTGGGGATCCACCGGGGAGCTGTTTTTT	CASSWGSTGELFF
TRBV11-2	TRBJ1-1	-	-	TGTGCCAGCAGCTTAACGACAGGCCGGGGAGGGTTCACTGAAGCTTTCTTT	CASSLTTGRGGFTEAFF
TRBV11-3	TRBJ1-1	TRBD1	-	TGTGCCAGCAGCCAAAGGACAGGGCGGAACACTGAAGCTTTCTTT	CASSQRTGRNTEAFF
TRBV15	TRBJ2-1	-	-	TGTGCCACCAGCAGAGGACAGGCCGTATACAATGAGCAGTTCTTC	CATSRGQAVYNEQFF
TRBV7-6	TRBJ2-7	-	-	TGTGCCAGCAGCTTAAGGTACGGGTACGAGCAGTACTTC	CASSLRYGYEQYF
TRBV18	TRBJ2-3	TRBD2	-	TGTGCCAGCTCACGGACTAGCGGGGGTGACACAGATACGCAGTATTTT	CASSRTSGGDTDTQYF
TRBV6-1	TRBJ2-1	-	-	TGTGCCAGCAGTGAAGCTGCGGGGTGGGGGAATGAGCAGTTCTTC	CASSEAAGWGNEQFF
TRBV15	TRBJ1-4	TRBD1	-	TGTGCCACCAGCAGAGATGAGGGGGCTCGGGAAAAACTGTTTTTT	CATSRDEGAREKLFF
TRBV19	TRBJ2-7	-	few	TGTGCCAGTAGTATAGGGCCGAGAGAGGCCTACGAGCAGTACTTC	CASSIGPREAYEQYF
TRBV7-3	TRBJ2-1	-	-	TGTGCCAGCAGCTTTACTAGAGACAATGAGCAGTTCTTC	CASSFTRDNEQFF
TRBV5-6	TRBJ1-3	TRBD1	few	TGTGCCAGCAGCCGGGACAGGTCCCTTGGAAACACCATATATTTT	CASSRDRSLGNTIYF
TRBV30	TRBJ2-5	-	-	TGTGCCTGGTCTACGGGGCGAGAGACCCAGTACTTC	CAWSTGRETQYF
TRBV2	TRBJ2-5	-	few	TGTGCCAGCAGTGAAGCGCTTGGGGCCGGTGGTGAGACCCAGTACTTC	CASSEALGAGGETQYF
TRBV7-2	TRBJ1-1	-	-	TGTGCCAGCAGCTTAGCGGGTGTACGTATGAAGAACACTGAAGCTTTCTTT	CASSLAGVRMKNTEAFF
TRBV6-5	TRBJ2-7	TRBD1	-	TGTGCCAGCAGTTACTCCCATGGGACAGGGACCTACGAGCAGTACTTC	CASSYSHGTGTYEQYF
TRBV5-1	TRBJ2-3	-	-	TGCGCCAGCAGCTTGGCAAGCGGCCTCACAGATACGCAGTATTTT	CASSLASGLTDTQYF
TRBV11-2	TRBJ1-6	TRBD1	few	TGTGCCAGCAGCCCGGGCAGGGGGAATTCACCCCTCCACTTT	CASSPGRGNSPLHF
TRBV7-2	TRBJ2-5	TRBD2	-	TGTGCCAGCAGCCGGGGACTAGCGGGGGAGACCCAGTACTTC	CASSRGLAGETQYF
TRBV6-1	TRBJ1-1	-	-	TGTGCCAGCAGTCTGGGGTCAAACACTGAAGCTTTCTTT	CASSLGSNTEAFF
TRBV2	TRBJ1-2	-	few	TGTGCCAGCAGTGGTGCCAGCGGGAACTATGGCTACACCTTC	CASSGASGNYGYTF
TRBV6-1	TRBJ2-7	-	once	TGTGCCAGCAGGATCGACAGCTTCACCACTTACGAGCAGTACTTC	CASRIDSFTTYEQYF
TRBV5-1	TRBJ1-1	-	many	TGCGCCAGCAGCGGACAGCTTAACACTGAAGCTTTCTTT	CASSGQLNTEAFF
TRBV4-1	TRBJ2-2	-	-	TGCGCCAGCAGCGAGCCTCACACCGGGGAGCTGTTTTTT	CASSEPHTGELFF
TRBV7-8	TRBJ1-1	-	few	TGTGCCAGCAGCTTAGATTCGGCGAACACTGAAGCTTTCTTT	CASSLDSANTEAFF
TRBV7-2	TRBJ1-2	-	few	TGTGCCAGCAGCTGGGGCCTCCGGGGGTCGGACTATGGCTACACCTTC	CASSWGLRGSDYGYTF
TRBV6-5	TRBJ1-2	-	-	TGTGCCAGCAGTTACAACCCCCTGGCGAGAGGCTACACCTTC	CASSYNPLARGYTF
TRBV20-1	TRBJ2-1	-	few	TGCAGTGCCGGACAGTACAATGAGCAGTTCTTC	CSAGQYNEQFF
TRBV25-1	TRBJ2-2	TRBD1	-	TGTGCCAGCAGTAAACAGGGGGCTGGGGCCGGGGAGCTGTTTTTT	CASSKQGAGAGELFF
TRBV10-3	TRBJ1-1	-	-	TGTGCCATCGCGGGAGACGAAACAGGGCTGGGCTTGGGCACTGAAGCTTTCTTT	CAIAGDETGLGLGTEAFF
TRBV5-1	TRBJ2-5	TRBD2	few	TGCGCCAGCAGCCCCGGGGGAGGGACCCAAGAGACCCAGTACTTC	CASSPGGGTQETQYF
TRBV7-9	TRBJ2-1	TRBD1	few	TGTGCCAGCAGCTCCGGACAGGGATCCTACAATGAGCAGTTCTTC	CASSSGQGSYNEQFF
TRBV28	TRBJ1-4	-	-	TGTGCCAGGTTGGACAGACTTAATGAAAAACTGTTTTTT	CARLDRLNEKLFF
TRBV5-6	TRBJ1-1	-	few	TGTGCCAGCAGCCCCGGGACCTTGAACACTGAAGCTTTCTTT	CASSPGTLNTEAFF
TRBV9	TRBJ2-3	-	-	TGTGCCAGCAGCCTCCGGACTATACCCACGGATACGCAGTATTTT	CASSLRTIPTDTQYF
TRBV5-1	TRBJ2-1	TRBD2	-	TGCGCCAGCAGCTTACTAGCGGGGGCGACGGATACTGAGCAGTTCTTC	CASSLLAGATDTEQFF
TRBV7-2	TRBJ1-1	-	-	TGTGCCAGCAGCCGCAGGGACGGCCTCGAAGCTTTCTTT	CASSRRDGLEAFF
TRBV18	TRBJ2-5	-	many	TGTGCCAGCTCACCACCGGGGCAGCGAGAGACCCAGTACTTC	CASSPPGQRETQYF
TRBV6-5	TRBJ1-6	-	-	TGTGCCAGCAGCCTCGGGGGCTGGAATAATTCACCCCTCCACTTT	CASSLGGWNNSPLHF
TRBV9	TRBJ2-6	-	-	TGTGCCAGCAGCAGGGACTCTGGGGCCAACGTCCTGACTTTC	CASSRDSGANVLTF
TRBV7-2	TRBJ1-2	-	-	TGTGCCAGCAGCTTAGCTTACGGCTACACCTTC	CASSLAYGYTF
TRBV7-8	TRBJ1-5	TRBD1	-	TGTGCCAGCAGTCCCACAGGGGGCGGATCGAATCAGCCCCAGCATTTT	CASSPTGGGSNQPQHF
TRBV6-1	TRBJ1-2	-	-	TGTGCCAGCAGTGAAGCGCCCGGTCCGGGCTCAGGGGCTGGCTACACCTTC	CASSEAPGPGSGAGYTF
TRBV5-1	TRBJ1-4	TRBD1	many	TGCGCCAGCAGCACCGGGACAGGGTCTGAAAAACTGTTTTTT	CASSTGTGSEKLFF
TRBV4-3	TRBJ2-7	TRBD1	-	TGCGCCAGCAGCCAAGATTGGGACAGGGAACACGAGCAGTACTTC	CASSQDWDREHEQYF
TRBV5-6	TRBJ1-3	-	-	TGTGCCAGCAGCCTGGACAGCTACTCTGGAAACACCATATATTTT	CASSLDSYSGNTIYF
TRBV11-3	TRBJ1-1	TRBD1	many	TGTGCCAGCAGCTCCTGGGACAGGGAGAACACTGAAGCTTTCTTT	CASSSWDRENTEAFF